These 13 T cell receptor beta chains came from one sample sequenced in a study of ipilimumab plus nivolumab after autologous stem cell transplantation. The assay was immunoSEQ multiplex PCR, and TCRdb's table has in-frame clones only and misses some. The table includes approximately 10,000 clones, approximately 80% detected once. This material consisted of PBMCs, taken in a trial of ipilimumab plus nivolumab as post-transplant consolidation. These receptors were taken from a male donor with diffuse large B-cell lymphoma.

This clone appeared once. The chain combines TRBV20-1 with TRBJ2-1; D gene unclear. The CDR3 runs to 11 residues. Trimming shortened V by 5 bases and J by 6 bases, and 8 bases separated the two germline ends. The germline V gene encodes CDR1 DFQATT and CDR2 SNEGSKA (reference sequence). The CDR3 here is CSAGPLNEQFF. DNA of the CDR3: TGCAGTGCTGGGCCTCTCAATGAGCAGTTCTTC.

The chain recombines TRBV6-6 with TRBJ1-5; 7 positions match TRBD1. CDR3 length: 14 amino acids. Losses at the gene ends were 2 bases for V and 7 bases for J; bases not matched to a gene: 5. Germline CDR1 reads MNHNY; CDR2 reads SVGAGI (reference sequence). Here the CDR3 reads CASSYTGAGQPQHF. DNA of the CDR3: TGTGCCAGCAGTTACACAGGGGCGGGACAGCCCCAGCATTTT.

The genes are TRBV29-1 and TRBJ2-3; TRBD2 agrees at 9 bases. The germline V gene encodes CDR1 SQVTM and CDR2 ANQGSEA. This CDR3 is 17 amino acids long. After removal of 2 bases from V and 4 bases from J, the junction contained 13 bases not matched to a gene. The CDR3 DNA sequence: TGCAGCGTTGAACTTACACAGCGGGGGGCCATAGCAGATACGCAGTATTTT. This encodes CSVELTQRGAIADTQYF.

This chain links TRBV6-6 with TRBJ2-2; perhaps TRBD1 as D (6 bases). Trimming pared 4 bases from V and 5 bases from J, leaving 8 bases between. The CDR3 covers 13 residues. Germline loops: CDR1 MNHNY, CDR2 SVGAGI (reference sequence). The CDR3 protein is CASSWTATGELFF. In DNA, the CDR3 is TGTGCCAGCAGTTGGACAGCGACCGGGGAGCTGTTTTTT.

The chain has TRBV2 and TRBJ1-5; 7 bases line up with TRBD1. This CDR3 spans 14 amino acids. Trimming at V came to 4 bases and at J to 7 bases, leaving 7 bases not matched to a gene. Germline CDR1 is SNHLY and CDR2 is FYNNEI. The CDR3 is CASSGQGVGQPQHF. CDR3 nucleotides: TGTGCCAGCAGTGGACAGGGCGTGGGCCAGCCCCAGCATTTT.

The genes are TRBV13 and TRBJ2-3, with 12 bases aligning to TRBD2. Trimming removed 5 bases from V and 0 bases from J; junction bases left unmatched: 6. The CDR3 loop spans 17 amino acids. The germline V gene has CDR1 PRHDT and CDR2 FYEKMQ (reference sequence). The CDR3 DNA follows: TGTGCCAGCAGCGCAACTAGCGGGGGGACTAGCACAGATACGCAGTATTTT. Translating gives CASSATSGGTSTDTQYF.

This sequence joins TRBV9 and TRBJ2-1; D could derive from TRBD1 or TRBD2 (5 bases each). CDR1 and CDR2 (germline): SGDLS, YYNGEE. V gave up 0 bases and J gave up 6 bases, with 10 bases separating them. The CDR3 runs to 14 residues. The CDR3, as DNA: TGTGCCAGCAGCGTAGACGGGGCTCTCAATGAGCAGTTCTTC. Its translation: CASSVDGALNEQFF.

The rearrangement joins TRBV27 to TRBJ2-6; TRBD2 aligns across 8 bases. The ends lost 3 bases at V and 3 bases at J; junction bases unmatched: 7. Germline V lookup: CDR1 MNHEY, CDR2 SMNVEV (reference sequence). The CDR3 has 17 amino acids. Here the CDR3 DNA reads TGTGCCAGCAGTTTTGCCGGGAGGGTTGGTGGGGCCAACGTCCTGACTTTC. Protein: CASSFAGRVGGANVLTF.

The chain carries TRBV6-5 and TRBJ2-1, with TRBD2 as a possible D gene (5 bases). The CDR3 covers 11 residues. Germline V gene lookup returns CDR1 MNHEY and CDR2 SVGAGI. Trimming cost V 2 bases and J 13 bases, with 9 bases left between them. The CDR3: CASSYELAQFF. The CDR3 DNA is TGTGCCAGCAGTTACGAGCTAGCCCAGTTCTTC.

The V gene is TRBV5-1, the J gene TRBJ2-7, with 8 bases fitting TRBD1. Per germline, CDR1 SGHRS and CDR2 YFSETQ. This CDR3 is 15 amino acids long. V shed 1 base, J shed 3 bases, and the junction held 6 bases outside the gene matches. For the CDR3, the DNA is TGCGCCAGCAGCTTGCGTCCAGGGGGCGGCTACGAGCAGTACTTC. Its translation: CASSLRPGGGYEQYF.

V and J are TRBV29-1 and TRBJ2-2; 7 bases agree with TRBD2. The ends lost 4 bases at V and 4 bases at J; junction bases unmatched: 6. The CDR3 totals 14 residues. CDR1 is SQVTM and CDR2 is ANQGSEA in the germline V gene. CDR3 DNA: TGCAGCGTTGTGGGAGGGGACGGCACCGGGGAGCTGTTTTTT. As protein: CSVVGGDGTGELFF.

The chain carries TRBV28 and TRBJ2-3; D gene ambiguous. The germline CDR1 and CDR2 sequences are MDHEN and SYDVKM. The CDR3 contains 15 residues. Trimming shortened V by 5 bases and J by 0 bases, and 12 bases separated the two germline ends. CDR3 sequence reads: CASSPEWDSTDTQYF. CDR3 DNA sequence: TGTGCCAGCAGTCCGGAGTGGGATAGCACAGATACGCAGTATTTT.

The chain joins TRBV30 to TRBJ1-2; D is uncertain. CDR3 length equals 10 residues. Per the germline V gene, CDR1 is GTSNPN and CDR2 is SVGIG (reference sequence). V shed 3 bases and J shed 7 bases, with 6 bases lying between them. CDR3 DNA: TGTGCCTGGAGGAAGGGTGGCTACACCTTC. It codes for CAWRKGGYTF.